The rows below give T cell receptor beta chains drawn from one sample of a study of early T cells in non-severe SARS-CoV-2 infection. MiXCR was run by TCRdb on the 5' RACE reads, yielding one entry per CDR3 protein. This table holds under 25,000 distinct CDR3 sequences, 4.5% to 5% found once. Sequencing was done on a sample of whole blood. These receptors all stem from an adult who was a healthcare worker with PCR-confirmed SARS-CoV-2 infection or an uninfected control (not recorded which). CDR3s include the opening cysteine and the closing phenylalanine or tryptophan. D genes are given only for firm matches. Part of the rows lack a size; the others show once, few, many or a class for expanded clones.

v_call	d_call	j_call	clone_size	cdr3_aa	cdr3_nt
TRBV5-1	TRBD1	TRBJ2-7	many	CASSRDREGYEQYF	TGCGCCAGCAGCAGGGACAGGGAGGGTTACGAGCAGTACTTC
TRBV27	TRBD1	TRBJ1-4	many	CASSPRRDRVEKLFF	TGTGCCAGCAGTCCCCGAAGGGACAGGGTCGAAAAACTGTTTTTT
TRBV7-8	.	TRBJ2-3	few	CASSLVADTDTQYF	TGTGCCAGCAGCTTAGTAGCAGACACAGATACGCAGTATTTT
TRBV28	TRBD1	TRBJ2-4	.	CASSRDRANIQYF	TGTGCCAGCAGTCGGGACAGGGCCAACATTCAGTACTTC
TRBV19	TRBD1	TRBJ2-3	.	CASSIVVWGQDTDTQYF	TGTGCCAGTAGTATAGTCGTTTGGGGACAGGACACAGATACGCAGTATTTT
TRBV27	TRBD1	TRBJ1-2	many	CASSSTGGHGYTF	TGTGCCAGCAGTTCGACAGGGGGCCATGGCTACACCTTC
TRBV18	.	TRBJ1-5	.	CASSPGGIVNQPQHF	TGTGCCAGCTCACCCGGGGGAATAGTAAATCAGCCCCAGCATTTT
TRBV7-2	.	TRBJ2-1	few	CASSLPLAPEQFF	TGTGCCAGCAGCTTACCGTTAGCTCCTGAGCAGTTCTTC
TRBV5-1	.	TRBJ2-1	many	CASSAIGHEQFF	TGCGCCAGCAGCGCTATAGGCCATGAGCAGTTCTTC
TRBV29-1	TRBD2	TRBJ2-1	few	CSGDTGLAGGTGEQFF	TGCAGCGGGGACACGGGACTAGCGGGGGGTACGGGTGAGCAGTTCTTC
TRBV21-1	.	TRBJ1-1	many	CASSKDSGKTTEAFF	TGTGCCAGCAGCAAAGATTCAGGGAAGACCACTGAAGCTTTCTTT
TRBV28	.	TRBJ1-1	.	CASTTGSLNTEAFF	TGTGCCAGCACCACGGGGTCCTTGAACACTGAAGCTTTCTTT
TRBV27	TRBD1	TRBJ2-1	few	CASSAPTGGGYNEQFF	TGTGCCAGCAGTGCCCCGACAGGGGGAGGTTACAATGAGCAGTTCTTC
TRBV9	.	TRBJ1-1	many	CASSVGTRGVAVTEAFF	TGTGCCAGCAGCGTGGGGACAAGGGGGGTCGCGGTTACTGAAGCTTTCTTT
TRBV20-1	TRBD2	TRBJ2-3	many	CSAADPGLAGGTTDTQYF	TGCAGTGCTGCCGACCCGGGACTAGCGGGGGGAACCACAGATACGCAGTATTTT
TRBV7-6	.	TRBJ2-3	many	CASSWPRGGSTDTQYF	TGTGCCAGCAGCTGGCCAAGGGGCGGTAGCACAGATACGCAGTATTTT
TRBV7-9	.	TRBJ2-3	few	CASSLASANTQYF	TGTGCCAGCAGCTTAGCCTCAGCCAATACGCAGTATTTT
TRBV7-8	TRBD1	TRBJ2-3	medium-sized	CASSPRQGTDTQYF	TGTGCCAGCAGCCCAAGACAGGGGACAGATACGCAGTATTTT
TRBV28	.	TRBJ1-4	few	CASHFQGPTEKLFF	TGTGCCAGCCATTTTCAGGGGCCTACTGAAAAACTGTTTTTT
TRBV7-2	TRBD2	TRBJ2-3	medium-sized	CASSSIAGFGGDTQYF	TGTGCCAGCAGCTCAATAGCGGGGTTTGGGGGAGATACGCAGTATTTT
TRBV7-2	TRBD2	TRBJ2-5	few	CASSPTSGTSGLQETQYF	TGTGCCAGCAGCCCGACGTCCGGGACTAGCGGGCTGCAAGAGACCCAGTACTTC
TRBV28	TRBD1	TRBJ2-7	many	CASRAGQATYEQYF	TGTGCCAGCAGGGCGGGACAGGCCACCTACGAGCAGTACTTC
TRBV4-2	.	TRBJ2-3	many	CASSHEDTQYF	TGTGCCAGCAGCCACGAAGATACGCAGTATTTT
TRBV7-2	.	TRBJ2-1	many	CASSLMSGPYNEQFF	TGTGCCAGCAGCTTAATGAGTGGACCCTACAATGAGCAGTTCTTC
TRBV5-4	.	TRBJ1-1	many	CASSGGGTEAFF	TGTGCCAGCAGCGGAGGGGGGACTGAAGCTTTCTTT
TRBV7-9	.	TRBJ2-3	many	CASSLTGQGWDTQYF	TGTGCCAGCAGCTTAACCGGACAAGGGTGGGATACGCAGTATTTT
TRBV27	.	TRBJ1-4	many	CASSLSMTGGEKLFF	TGTGCCAGCAGTTTATCGATGACGGGAGGAGAAAAACTGTTTTTT
TRBV20-1	TRBD1	TRBJ2-7	many	CSAKGQVTYEQYF	TGCAGTGCTAAAGGACAGGTCACCTACGAGCAGTACTTC
TRBV28	.	TRBJ1-6	many	CASSLPDEIPLHF	TGTGCCAGCAGTCTCCCGGACGAAATACCCCTCCACTTT
TRBV7-2	.	TRBJ2-2	many	CASSLFSQFANTGELFF	TGTGCCAGCAGCTTATTCTCTCAGTTCGCGAACACCGGGGAGCTGTTTTTT
TRBV5-1	.	TRBJ1-2	many	CASSLGTSRGGYTF	TGCGCCAGCAGCTTGGGAACGAGTAGAGGGGGCTACACCTTC
TRBV27	.	TRBJ1-1	many	CASSLRAGFMNTEAFF	TGTGCCAGCAGTTTACGGGCAGGGTTCATGAACACTGAAGCTTTCTTT
TRBV7-6	TRBD2	TRBJ2-3	many	CASSHLAGVTDTQYF	TGTGCCAGCAGCCATCTAGCGGGGGTGACAGATACGCAGTATTTT
TRBV30	TRBD1	TRBJ1-6	medium-sized	CAWDLGQYNSPLHF	TGTGCCTGGGACTTGGGACAGTATAATTCACCCCTCCACTTT
TRBV6-2/TRBV6-3	.	TRBJ1-2	few	CASSFAGENYGYTF	TGTGCCAGCAGTTTCGCAGGGGAGAATTATGGCTACACCTTC
TRBV7-7	TRBD2	TRBJ2-7	many	CASSDGLAGSYEQYF	TGTGCCAGCAGCGATGGACTAGCGGGATCCTACGAGCAGTACTTC
TRBV11-1	TRBD2	TRBJ2-2	many	CASSFSGLANTGELFF	TGTGCCAGCAGCTTTTCGGGACTAGCGAACACCGGGGAGCTGTTTTTT
TRBV2	TRBD1	TRBJ1-4	many	CASSDSWTGEKLFF	TGTGCCAGCAGTGATTCTTGGACAGGGGAGAAACTGTTTTTT
TRBV18	.	TRBJ1-3	.	CASSPTDRGNTIYF	TGTGCCAGCTCACCGACGGATCGAGGAAACACCATATATTTT
TRBV6-5	TRBD1	TRBJ1-1	many	CASSSDRGMVGTEAFF	TGTGCCAGCAGTTCGGACAGGGGAATGGTGGGCACTGAAGCTTTCTTT
TRBV28	.	TRBJ1-1	medium-sized	CASSLLQPNTEAFF	TGTGCCAGCAGTTTATTACAGCCGAACACTGAAGCTTTCTTT
TRBV20-1	TRBD2	TRBJ2-5	many	CSASPTSGGETQYF	TGCAGTGCTAGCCCGACTAGCGGGGGAGAGACCCAGTACTTC
TRBV20-1	TRBD1	TRBJ1-2	many	CSARLWTGDGYTF	TGCAGTGCTCGTCTCTGGACAGGGGACGGCTACACCTTC
TRBV20-1	TRBD1	TRBJ2-1	few	CSATRGLAGNEQFF	TGCAGTGCTACGAGGGGGCTGGCGGGCAATGAGCAGTTCTTC
TRBV6-6	.	TRBJ2-3	many	CASSLRDTDTQYF	TGTGCCAGCAGCCTCAGGGATACAGATACGCAGTATTTT
TRBV19	.	TRBJ2-1	few	CASSILWASEQFF	TGTGCCAGTAGTATTCTCTGGGCAAGTGAGCAGTTCTTC